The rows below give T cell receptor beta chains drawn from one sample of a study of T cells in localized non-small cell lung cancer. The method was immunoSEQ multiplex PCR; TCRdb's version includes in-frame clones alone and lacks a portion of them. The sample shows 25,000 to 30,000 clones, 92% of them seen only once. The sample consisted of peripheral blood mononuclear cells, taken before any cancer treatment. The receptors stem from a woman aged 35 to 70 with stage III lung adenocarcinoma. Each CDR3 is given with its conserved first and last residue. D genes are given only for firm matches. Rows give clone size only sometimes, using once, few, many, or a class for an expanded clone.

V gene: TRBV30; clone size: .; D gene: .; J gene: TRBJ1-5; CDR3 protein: CAWSIGGQPQHF; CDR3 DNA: TGTGCCTGGAGTATAGGGGGGCAGCCCCAGCATTTT
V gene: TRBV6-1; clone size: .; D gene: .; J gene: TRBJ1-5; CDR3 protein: CASSEGGNQPQHF; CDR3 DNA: TGTGCCAGCAGTGAGGGGGGTAATCAGCCCCAGCATTTT
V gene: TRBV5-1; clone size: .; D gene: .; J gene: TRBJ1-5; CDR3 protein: CASSLDLNQPQHF; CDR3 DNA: TGCGCCAGCAGCTTGGATCTGAATCAGCCCCAGCATTTT
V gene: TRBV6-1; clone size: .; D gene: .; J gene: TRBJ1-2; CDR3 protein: CASIQSGGGYGYTF; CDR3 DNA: TGTGCCAGCATTCAGTCCGGGGGCGGTTATGGCTACACCTTC
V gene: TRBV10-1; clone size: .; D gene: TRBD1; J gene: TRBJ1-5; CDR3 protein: CASGQGDQPQHF; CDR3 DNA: TGCGCCAGCGGCCAGGGGGATCAGCCCCAGCATTTT
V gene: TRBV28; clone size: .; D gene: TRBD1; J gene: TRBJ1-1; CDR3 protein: CASSPNRGFGTEAFF; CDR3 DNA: TGTGCCAGCAGTCCCAACAGGGGTTTCGGGACTGAAGCTTTCTTT
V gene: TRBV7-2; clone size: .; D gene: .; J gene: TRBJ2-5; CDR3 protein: CASSLFGGETQYF; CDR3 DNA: TGTGCCAGCAGCTTATTCGGGGGAGAGACCCAGTACTTC
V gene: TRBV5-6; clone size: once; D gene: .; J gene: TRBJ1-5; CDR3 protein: CASSLAGGDNQPQHF; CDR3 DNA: TGTGCCAGCAGCTTGGCTGGGGGGGACAATCAGCCCCAGCATTTT
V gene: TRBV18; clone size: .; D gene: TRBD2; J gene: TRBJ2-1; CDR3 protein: CASSPKGLAGRQFF; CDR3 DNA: TGTGCCAGCTCACCCAAGGGACTAGCGGGAAGGCAGTTCTTC
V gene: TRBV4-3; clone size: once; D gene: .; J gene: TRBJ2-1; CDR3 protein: CASSRGLGNEQFF; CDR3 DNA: TGCGCCAGCAGCCGCGGACTGGGCAATGAGCAGTTCTTC
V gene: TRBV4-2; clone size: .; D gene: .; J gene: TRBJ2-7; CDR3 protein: CASSQDFGSSYEQYF; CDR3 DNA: TGTGCCAGCAGCCAAGATTTCGGCTCTTCCTACGAGCAGTACTTC
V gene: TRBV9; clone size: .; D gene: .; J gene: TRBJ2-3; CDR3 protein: CASSVLPTDTQYF; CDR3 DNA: TGTGCCAGCAGCGTACTACCTACAGATACGCAGTATTTT
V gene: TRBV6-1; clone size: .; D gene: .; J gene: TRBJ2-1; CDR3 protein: CASSDPGGVRDNEQFF; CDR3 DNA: TGTGCCAGCAGTGATCCGGGGGGCGTCAGGGACAATGAGCAGTTCTTC
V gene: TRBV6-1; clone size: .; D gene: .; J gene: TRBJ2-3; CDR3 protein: CASSVLGTEADTQYF; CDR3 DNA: TGTGCCAGCAGTGTATTGGGGACGGAGGCAGATACGCAGTATTTT
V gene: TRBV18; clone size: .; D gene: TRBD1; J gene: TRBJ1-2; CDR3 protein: CASSQGRGGGYVYTF; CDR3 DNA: TGTGCCAGCTCACAGGGAAGAGGGGGCGGTTATGTCTACACCTTC
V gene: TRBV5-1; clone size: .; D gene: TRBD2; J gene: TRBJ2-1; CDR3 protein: CASSGTRLNEQFF; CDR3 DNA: TGCGCCAGCAGCGGGACTAGGCTGAATGAGCAGTTCTTC
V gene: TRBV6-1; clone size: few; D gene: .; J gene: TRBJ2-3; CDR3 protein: CASRRTDTQYF; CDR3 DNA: TGTGCCAGCAGGCGTACCGATACGCAGTATTTT
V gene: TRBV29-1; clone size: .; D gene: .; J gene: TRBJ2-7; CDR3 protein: CSVDAGSEQYF; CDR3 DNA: TGCAGCGTTGATGCGGGGTCGGAGCAGTACTTC
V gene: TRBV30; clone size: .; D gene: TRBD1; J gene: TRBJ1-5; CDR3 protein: CAWSPGQANQPQHF; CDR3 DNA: TGTGCCTGGAGTCCCGGACAGGCTAATCAGCCCCAGCATTTT
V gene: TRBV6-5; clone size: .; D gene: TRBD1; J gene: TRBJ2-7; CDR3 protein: CASRDGQGAYEQYF; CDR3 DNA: TGTGCCAGCAGAGACGGACAGGGGGCCTACGAGCAGTACTTC
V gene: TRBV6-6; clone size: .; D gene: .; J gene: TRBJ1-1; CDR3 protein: CATATGLNTEAFF; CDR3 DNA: TGTGCCACCGCGACAGGTCTGAACACTGAAGCTTTCTTT
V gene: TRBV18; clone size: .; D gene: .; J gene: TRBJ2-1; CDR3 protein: CASSLSYNEQFF; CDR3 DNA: TGTGCCAGCTCACTCTCGTACAATGAGCAGTTCTTC
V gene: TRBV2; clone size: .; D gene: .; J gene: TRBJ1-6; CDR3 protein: CASRGQPHSPLHF; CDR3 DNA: TGTGCCAGCAGGGGACAACCACATTCACCCCTCCACTTT
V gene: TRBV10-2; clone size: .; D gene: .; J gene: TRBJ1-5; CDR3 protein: CASSELGIWSNQPQHF; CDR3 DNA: TGCGCCAGCAGTGAATTGGGAATTTGGAGCAATCAGCCCCAGCATTTT
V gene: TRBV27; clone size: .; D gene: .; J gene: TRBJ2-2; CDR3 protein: CASSLDGGTGELFF; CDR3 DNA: TGTGCCAGCAGCCTAGACGGTGGCACCGGGGAGCTGTTTTTT
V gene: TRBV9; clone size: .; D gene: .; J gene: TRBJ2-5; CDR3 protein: CASSVGRGSETQYF; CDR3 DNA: TGTGCCAGCAGCGTAGGTAGGGGATCAGAGACCCAGTACTTC
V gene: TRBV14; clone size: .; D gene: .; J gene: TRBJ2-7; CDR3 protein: CASSQEWRVGVHEQYF; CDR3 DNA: TGTGCCAGCAGCCAAGAATGGCGGGTAGGGGTCCACGAGCAGTACTTC
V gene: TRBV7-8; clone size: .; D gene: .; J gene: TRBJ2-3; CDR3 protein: CASSLARQSTQYF; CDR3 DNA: TGTGCCAGCAGCTTAGCGAGGCAATCCACGCAGTATTTT
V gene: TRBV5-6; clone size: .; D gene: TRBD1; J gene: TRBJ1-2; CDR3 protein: CASSLNGQGASGYTF; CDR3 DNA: TGTGCCAGCAGCTTGAACGGACAGGGGGCAAGTGGCTACACCTTC
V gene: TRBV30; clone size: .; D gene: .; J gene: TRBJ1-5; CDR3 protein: CAWGQSNQPQHF; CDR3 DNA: TGTGCCTGGGGACAGAGCAATCAGCCCCAGCATTTT
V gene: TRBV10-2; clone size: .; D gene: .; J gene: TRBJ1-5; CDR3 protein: CASSESGGNQPQHF; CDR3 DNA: TGCGCCAGCAGTGAGTCGGGAGGGAATCAGCCCCAGCATTTT
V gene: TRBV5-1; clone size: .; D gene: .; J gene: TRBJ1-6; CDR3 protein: CASSLERNSPLHF; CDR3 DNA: TGCGCCAGCAGCTTGGAGCGGAATTCACCCCTCCACTTT
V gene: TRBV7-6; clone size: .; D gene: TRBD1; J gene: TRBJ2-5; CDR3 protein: CASSPLDRGETQYF; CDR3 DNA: TGTGCCAGCAGCCCCCTCGACAGGGGGGAGACCCAGTACTTC
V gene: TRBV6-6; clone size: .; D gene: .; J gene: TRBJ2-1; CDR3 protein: CASRERYEQFF; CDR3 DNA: TGTGCCAGCAGGGAACGGTATGAGCAGTTCTTC
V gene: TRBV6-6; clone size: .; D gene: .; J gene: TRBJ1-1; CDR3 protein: CASAPPGNTEAFF; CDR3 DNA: TGTGCCAGCGCGCCCCCGGGGAACACTGAAGCTTTCTTT
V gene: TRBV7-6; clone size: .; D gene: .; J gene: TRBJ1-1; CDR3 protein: CASSLSPGRRYTEAFF; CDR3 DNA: TGTGCCAGCAGCTTATCCCCCGGGAGGAGGTACACTGAAGCTTTCTTT
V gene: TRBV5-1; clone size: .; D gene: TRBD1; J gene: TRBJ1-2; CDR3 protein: CASSFTGGVDGYTF; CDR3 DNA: TGCGCCAGCAGCTTCACAGGGGGAGTGGATGGCTACACCTTC
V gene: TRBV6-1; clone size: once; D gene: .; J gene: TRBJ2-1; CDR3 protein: CASSERTNSAYNEQFF; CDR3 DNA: TGTGCCAGCAGTGAAAGGACCAATAGCGCCTACAATGAGCAGTTCTTC
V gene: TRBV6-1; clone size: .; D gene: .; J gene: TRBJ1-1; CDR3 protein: CATLGETVKAFF; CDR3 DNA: TGTGCCACTCTTGGAGAGACAGTGAAAGCTTTCTTT
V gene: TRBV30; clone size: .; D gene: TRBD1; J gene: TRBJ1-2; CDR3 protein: CAWSGQGGSYTF; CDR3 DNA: TGTGCCTGGAGCGGACAGGGTGGAAGCTACACCTTC
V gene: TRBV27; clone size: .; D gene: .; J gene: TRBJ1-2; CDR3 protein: CASSFQGPGFNYGYTF; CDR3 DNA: TGTGCCAGCAGTTTTCAGGGGCCCGGCTTCAACTATGGCTACACCTTC
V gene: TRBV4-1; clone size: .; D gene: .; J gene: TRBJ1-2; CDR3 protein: CASSQAGPGRNYGYTF; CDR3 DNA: TGCGCCAGCAGCCAGGCCGGGCCAGGGAGGAACTATGGCTACACCTTC
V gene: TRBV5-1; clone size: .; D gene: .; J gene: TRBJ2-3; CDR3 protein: CASSGSTGTDTQYF; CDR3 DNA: TGCGCCAGCAGCGGCAGCACTGGCACAGATACGCAGTATTTT
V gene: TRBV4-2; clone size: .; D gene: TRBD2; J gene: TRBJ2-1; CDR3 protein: CASSPNGRGGYNEQFF; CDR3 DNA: TGTGCCAGCAGCCCTAATGGGAGGGGAGGATACAATGAGCAGTTCTTC
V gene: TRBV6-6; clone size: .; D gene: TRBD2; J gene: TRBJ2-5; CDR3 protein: CASRPGTSGGQETQYF; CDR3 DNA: TGTGCCAGCAGACCGGGGACTAGCGGGGGGCAAGAGACCCAGTACTTC
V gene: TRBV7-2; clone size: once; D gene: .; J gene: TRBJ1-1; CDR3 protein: CASSQGQRNTEAFF; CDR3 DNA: TGTGCCAGCAGTCAGGGACAACGGAACACTGAAGCTTTCTTT
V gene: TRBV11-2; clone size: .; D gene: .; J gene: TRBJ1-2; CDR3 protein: CASSPLARGGDDYGYTF; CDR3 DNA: TGTGCCAGCAGCCCCCTCGCCCGGGGAGGAGATGACTATGGCTACACCTTC
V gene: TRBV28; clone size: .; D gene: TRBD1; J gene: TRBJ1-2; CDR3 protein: CASTRQGAPNGYTF; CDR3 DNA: TGTGCCAGCACCAGACAGGGGGCGCCCAATGGCTACACCTTC
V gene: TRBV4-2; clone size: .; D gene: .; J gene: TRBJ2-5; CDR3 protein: CASSQEQGGRETQYF; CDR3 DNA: TGTGCCAGCAGCCAAGAACAGGGAGGAAGGGAGACCCAGTACTTC
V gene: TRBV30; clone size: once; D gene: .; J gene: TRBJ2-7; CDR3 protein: CAWSGFSEQYF; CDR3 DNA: TGTGCCTGGTCGGGGTTTTCCGAGCAGTACTTC
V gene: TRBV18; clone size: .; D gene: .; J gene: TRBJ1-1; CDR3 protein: CASSPTDIGEGGLNTEAFF; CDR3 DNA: TGTGCCAGCTCACCTACCGACATTGGGGAGGGGGGGCTGAACACTGAAGCTTTCTTT
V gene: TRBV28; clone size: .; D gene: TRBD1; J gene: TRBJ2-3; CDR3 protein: CASSPGQGHTDTQYF; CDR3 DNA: TGTGCCAGCAGTCCGGGACAGGGGCACACAGATACGCAGTATTTT
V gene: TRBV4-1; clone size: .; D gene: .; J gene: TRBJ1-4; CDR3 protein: CASSQLSGDRSKKLFF; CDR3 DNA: TGCGCCAGCAGCCAATTATCAGGGGATCGATCCAAAAAACTGTTTTTT
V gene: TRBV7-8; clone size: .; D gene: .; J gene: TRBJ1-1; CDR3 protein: CASSLEGNTEAFF; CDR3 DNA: TGTGCCAGCAGCTTAGAGGGGAACACTGAAGCTTTCTTT
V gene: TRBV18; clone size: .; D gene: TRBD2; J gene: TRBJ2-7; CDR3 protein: CASSPPVAGGFYEQYF; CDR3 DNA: TGTGCCAGCTCACCACCGGTAGCGGGAGGGTTCTACGAGCAGTACTTC
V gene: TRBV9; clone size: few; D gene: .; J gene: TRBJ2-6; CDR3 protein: CASSVFGANVLTF; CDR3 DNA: TGTGCCAGCAGCGTATTTGGGGCCAACGTCCTGACTTTC